These T cell receptor beta chains were read from a single sample in a study of breast tumors, draining lymph nodes, adjacent tissues. Each CDR3 protein gets one entry after TCRdb re-called the multiplex PCR reads with MiXCR. The sample yields 150,000 to 200,000 distinct CDR3 sequences, around a third seen once. The sequenced sample was axillary lymph node tissue. The receptors shown here come from a female donor with breast cancer. Some clones in this sample may be carry-over from other donors' samples. The CDR3 runs from the conserved cysteine through the conserved F or W. Fields, in order: clone size, V gene, J gene, D gene, CDR3 DNA, CDR3 protein. A D gene is named only where the DNA matches it firmly. Where a row states a size, it is once, few, many or the class of an expanded clone; other rows omit it.

many,TRBV12-3/TRBV12-4,TRBJ2-7,TRBD2,TGTGCCAGCAGTTGGACTAGCTCAAGTGACGAGCAGTACTTC,CASSWTSSSDEQYF
-,TRBV7-9,TRBJ2-5,TRBD2,TGTGCCAGCAGCCCCGGACTAGCGGGGGGGTCAGAGACCCAGTACTTC,CASSPGLAGGSETQYF
-,TRBV7-3,TRBJ2-6,-,TGTGCCCGCAGCCCCGCGAGCTCTGGGGCCAACGTCCAGACTTTC,CARSPASSGANVQTF
many,TRBV12-3/TRBV12-4,TRBJ1-5,-,TGTGCCAGCAGTTTACGTGGGCAGGGAAAGAATCAGCCCCAGCATTTT,CASSLRGQGKNQPQHF
-,TRBV27,TRBJ2-1,-,TGTGCCAGCAGTTTAGGACCCCGCCGTGACAATGAGCAGTTCTTC,CASSLGPRRDNEQFF
few,TRBV6-1,TRBJ2-7,TRBD1,TGTGCCAGCAGTTCTTGGACAGGGGTTGAGTACGAGCAGTACTTC,CASSSWTGVEYEQYF
many,TRBV2,TRBJ2-3,TRBD2,TGTGCCAGCCCTGGACTAGCGGGAACTAGCACAGATACGCAGTATTTT,CASPGLAGTSTDTQYF
-,TRBV15,TRBJ1-5,TRBD1,TGTGCCACCAGCTTTCTTACAGGGGATAGCAATCAGCCCCAGCATTTT,CATSFLTGDSNQPQHF
many,TRBV12-3/TRBV12-4,TRBJ2-5,-,TGTGCCAGCAGTTTTCGGTCAGGGTTGGAGACCCAGTACTTC,CASSFRSGLETQYF
-,TRBV12-3/TRBV12-4,TRBJ1-1,-,TGTGCCAGCAGTTTCGTTGGGGCGGGGGACACTGAAGCTTCCTTT,CASSFVGAGDTEASF
many,TRBV7-8,TRBJ2-7,-,TGTGCCAGCAGCTTAGCTCGCAGGGACTACGAGCAGTACTTC,CASSLARRDYEQYF
many,TRBV7-6,TRBJ2-1,-,TGTGCCAGCAGTCTCGTGAGGGACCCATCCTACAATGAGCAGTTCTTC,CASSLVRDPSYNEQFF
many,TRBV20-1,TRBJ1-6,TRBD1,TGCAGTGCTAGAGATCGAATACAGGGGCCCAATAATTCACCCCTCCACTTT,CSARDRIQGPNNSPLHF
-,TRBV7-3,TRBJ1-1,-,TGTGCCAGCAGCTTAAGGGGGGGGCCGAAGAACACTGAAGCTTTCTTT,CASSLRGGPKNTEAFF
once,TRBV19,TRBJ2-3,TRBD1,TGTGCCAGTAGTATGACAGGGGGGCAGTACACAGATACGCAGTATTTT,CASSMTGGQYTDTQYF
-,TRBV10-3,TRBJ2-5,TRBD2,TGTGCCAGCAGACCCCAGACTAGCGGGAGGGAGACCCAGTACTTC,CASRPQTSGRETQYF
many,TRBV20-1,TRBJ2-3,TRBD1,TGCAGTGCCGGGACAGGGAGGGAAAAAATGGGCACAGATACGCAGTATTTT,CSAGTGREKMGTDTQYF